Included here is one TCR beta chain sequence, with context. The sample is drawn from a study of blood T cell repertoires in COVID-19. Study overall: The samples span acute and convalescent COVID-19 from the United States, Italy and Spain. PBMCs, B-cell-depleted T cells, or T cells provided the cDNA or gDNA that made up the material.

This CDR3 is 18 amino acids long. Trimming pared 0 bases from V and 3 bases from J, leaving 21 bases between. Germline lookup yields CDR1 SGHRS and CDR2 YFSETQ. Libraries were prepared by immunoSEQ multiplex PCR; TCRdb keeps only in-frame clonotypes and omits some of them. This sample has about 54,000 clones, with about four fifths found just once. This sequence joins TRBV5-1 and TRBJ1-1; D might be TRBD1 (5 bases). The TCR sequence derives from a woman aged 60-75 years with acute or convalescent COVID-19. Source material: peripheral blood. The CDR3 is CASSLDYPVVGGDTEAFF. In DNA, the CDR3 is TGCGCCAGCAGCTTGGACTATCCTGTTGTAGGAGGGGACACTGAAGCTTTCTTT.